Shown below are 7 T cell receptor beta chains from a single sample sequenced in a study of blood T cell repertoires in COVID-19. Generated by immunoSEQ multiplex PCR, the TCRdb table keeps only in-frame clones and is missing some. The table lists 150,000 to 200,000 clones, roughly 85% of them singletons. Sequenced: PBMCs or T cells enriched from blood (not recorded which). The receptors were gathered from a woman in her seventies in a cohort exposed to, infected with or recovered from COVID-19 (not recorded which).

This rearrangement joins TRBV4-3 to TRBJ2-7; D remains unclear. Germline lookup yields CDR1 LGHNA and CDR2 YSLEER. The V end was cut by 0 bases, the J end by 3 bases, with 12 bases between. This CDR3 is built from 15 residues. In nucleotides, the CDR3 is TGCGCCAGCAGCCAAGAATCTAGGTTTGACTACGAGCAGTACTTC. Its protein is CASSQESRFDYEQYF.

The chain's CDR3 is CASSLQGITEAFF. CDR3 in DNA: TGTGCCAGCAGCCTACAGGGGATCACTGAAGCTTTCTTT. V and J are TRBV7-2 and TRBJ1-1; 7 positions agree with TRBD1. The CDR3 spans 13 residues. CDR1 and CDR2 (germline): SGHTA, FQGNSA. V dropped 5 bases and J dropped 4; count of bases not matched to a gene: 4.

The V call is TRBV5-1, the J call TRBJ1-2; the match to TRBD1 covers 9 bases. V trimming: 0 bases; J trimming: 3 bases; junction bases outside the gene matches: 6. Germline CDR1 reads SGHRS; CDR2 reads YFSETQ. This CDR3 spans 16 amino acids. The CDR3 DNA is TGCGCCAGCAGCTTGGGAGGGACAGGGCTCGACTATGGCTACACCTTC. Amino acid sequence: CASSLGGTGLDYGYTF. Full variable domain (missing parts from reference TRBV5-1 and TRBJ1-2): KAGVTQTPRYLIKTRGQQVTLSCSPISGHRSVSWYQQTPGQGLQFLFEYFSETQRNKGNFPGRFSGRQFSNSRSEMNVSTLELGDSALYLCASSLGGTGLDYGYTFGSGTRLTVV.

This chain uses TRBV18 with TRBJ2-1; 7 bases agree with TRBD2. Germline loops: CDR1 KGHSH, CDR2 LQKENI. CDR3 size: 16 residues. After removal of 1 base from V and 10 bases from J, the junction contained 13 bases not matched to a gene. Written as DNA, the CDR3 is TGTGCCAGCTCACCACAAATCGCGGGAGCCCGAGTCGAGCAGTTCTTC. This codes for CASSPQIAGARVEQFF.

This rearrangement joins TRBV5-1 to TRBJ1-5, with a possible D match to TRBD1 (5 bases). The V gene lost 0 bases and the J gene lost 0 bases, with 7 bases spanning the gap. Germline V gene lookup returns CDR1 SGHRS and CDR2 YFSETQ. The CDR3 is 15 amino acids. CDR3 protein: CASSLEGFSNQPQHF. In nucleotides, the CDR3 is TGCGCCAGCAGCTTGGAGGGGTTTAGCAATCAGCCCCAGCATTTT.

CDR3 DNA sequence: TGTGCCAGTAGTCGGACTAGCGGGACACCCTACGAGCAGTACTTC. It encodes CASSRTSGTPYEQYF. V and J are TRBV19 and TRBJ2-7; 12 bases map to TRBD2. There are 15 residues in the CDR3. Losses at the gene ends were 5 bases for V and 2 bases for J; bases not matched to a gene: 4. The germline V gene encodes CDR1 LNHDA and CDR2 SQIVND (reference sequence).

This clone was detected once. This chain connects TRBV9 to TRBJ2-1; TRBD1 matches at 7 bases. V shed 0 bases, J shed 9 bases, and the junction held 6 bases outside the gene matches. CDR3 length: 14 amino acids. Germline V gene sequence: CDR1 SGDLS, CDR2 YYNGEE. The CDR3 DNA sequence: TGTGCCAGCAGCGTAGCTACGGGACAGTTTGAGCAGTTCTTC. This sequence encodes CASSVATGQFEQFF. The variable domain in full, completed from reference TRBV9 and TRBJ2-1, reads DSGVTQTPKHLITATGQRVTLRCSPRSGDLSVYWYQQSLDQGLQFLIQYYNGEERAKGNILERFSAQQFPDLHSELNLSSLELGDSALYFCASSVATGQFEQFFGPGTRLTVL.